Each of the 4 T cell receptor beta chains below was sequenced from the same sample in a study of response to subunit inactivated influenza vaccine. A single record per CDR3 protein comes from TCRdb applying MiXCR to the RT-PCR reads. The repertoire has 500,000 to 600,000 distinct CDR3 sequences, approximately 10% of them found once; the top ten carry about 10%. This sample also appeared in a second study, on T cells expressing NK-cell markers. This second study notes: The authors generated TCR beta cDNA through 5'RACE template switching with UMIs.

This material consisted of PBMCs from blood, taken on the day of vaccination. Receptors were obtained from a man aged 50 to 60 who received an inactivated influenza vaccine.

This clonotype came up a few times. J is TRBJ2-1 and V is TRBV5-4; TRBD1 agrees at 7 bases. From germline, CDR1 is SGHNT and CDR2 YYREEE (reference sequence). The junction had 8 bases not matched to a gene; V was cut back by 10 bases and J by 4 bases. The CDR3 spans 13 residues. CDR3 amino acids: CASARQGYNEQFF. The CDR3 nucleotides are TGTGCCTCAGCCCGACAGGGATACAATGAGCAGTTCTTC.

CDR3 loop: CASSLPSGVREDTEAFF. CDR3 in DNA: TGTGCCAGCAGCTTACCATCCGGCGTTCGGGAGGACACTGAAGCTTTCTTT. The gene calls are TRBV7-9 and TRBJ1-1; D call uncertain. The CDR3 spans 17 residues. V lost 2 bases to trimming and J lost 3 bases, with 19 bases between them. Germline loops: CDR1 SEHNR, CDR2 FQNEAQ (reference sequence).

This sequence joins TRBV7-9 and TRBJ2-6; D remains ambiguous. Germline V CDR1 and CDR2: SEHNR, FQNEAQ (reference sequence). Trimming took off 5 bases at V and 0 bases at J, with 14 bases between the two ends. The CDR3 runs 17 residues. The CDR3 region has the DNA TGTGCCAGCAGCCCTCGATACCAGCCCTCTGGGGCCAACGTCCTGACTTTC. Protein: CASSPRYQPSGANVLTF. The full variable domain, its missing parts supplied by reference TRBV7-9 and TRBJ2-6, is DTGVSQNPRHKITKRGQNVTFRCDPISEHNRLYWYRQTLGQGPEFLTYFQNEAQLEKSRLLSDRFSAERPKGSFSTLEIQRTEQGDSAMYLCASSPRYQPSGANVLTFGAGSRLTVL.

The J gene is TRBJ2-7, the V gene TRBV4-3, with TRBD1 as a possible D gene (6 bases). The V end was cut by 0 bases, the J end by 4 bases, with 13 bases between. The CDR3 extends over 15 amino acids. Germline CDR1 and CDR2: LGHNA and YSLEER. The CDR3 nucleotides read TGCGCCAGCAGCCAAGATATAGGGGGTAGGTACGAGCAGTACTTC. The encoded protein is CASSQDIGGRYEQYF.